The following is a T cell receptor beta chain sequence with its context. The naive CD8 subset, CD45RO-negative cells positively selected for CCR7, excluded terminally differentiated effector memory CD45RA+ cells. CDR3 size: 16 residues. CDR1 and CDR2 from the germline V gene are MNHEY and SMNVEV (reference sequence). V trimming: 4 bases; J trimming: 1 base; junction bases outside the gene matches: 9. This entry comes from a study of shared clonotypes between healthy human individuals. TCRdb's table, derived via immunoSEQ multiplex PCR, lists solely in-frame clones and lacks some. This table holds about 2.2 million clones, around 93% found once.

This clonotype was obtained from a young man in good health. Some clones in this sample may be carry-over from other donors' samples. Sequencing was carried out using naive CD8+ T cells from PBMCs. The chain employs TRBV27 and TRBJ2-7, with 8 positions matching TRBD1. CDR3 residues: CASSSIRTGPSYEQYF. CDR3 bases: TGTGCCAGCAGTTCCATACGGACAGGGCCATCCTACGAGCAGTACTTC.